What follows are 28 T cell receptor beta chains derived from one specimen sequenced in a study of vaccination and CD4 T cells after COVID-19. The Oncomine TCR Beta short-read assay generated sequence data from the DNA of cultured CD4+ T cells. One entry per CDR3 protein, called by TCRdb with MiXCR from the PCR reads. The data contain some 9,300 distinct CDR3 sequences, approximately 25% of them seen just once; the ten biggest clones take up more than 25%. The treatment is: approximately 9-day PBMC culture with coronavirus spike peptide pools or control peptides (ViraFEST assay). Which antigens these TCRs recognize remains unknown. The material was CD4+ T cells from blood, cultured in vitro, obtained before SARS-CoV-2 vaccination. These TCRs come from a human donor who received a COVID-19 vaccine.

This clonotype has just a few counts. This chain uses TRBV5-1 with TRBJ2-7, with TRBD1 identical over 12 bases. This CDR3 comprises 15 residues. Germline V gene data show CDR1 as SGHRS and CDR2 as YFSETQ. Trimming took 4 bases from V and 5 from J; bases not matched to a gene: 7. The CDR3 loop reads CASSGGQGARNEQYF. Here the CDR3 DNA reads TGCGCCAGCAGCGGGGGACAGGGGGCAAGGAACGAGCAGTACTTC. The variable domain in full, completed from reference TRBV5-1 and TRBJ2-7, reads KAGVTQTPRYLIKTRGQQVTLSCSPISGHRSVSWYQQTPGQGLQFLFEYFSETQRNKGNFPGRFSGRQFSNSRSEMNVSTLELGDSALYLCASSGGQGARNEQYFGPGTRLTVT.

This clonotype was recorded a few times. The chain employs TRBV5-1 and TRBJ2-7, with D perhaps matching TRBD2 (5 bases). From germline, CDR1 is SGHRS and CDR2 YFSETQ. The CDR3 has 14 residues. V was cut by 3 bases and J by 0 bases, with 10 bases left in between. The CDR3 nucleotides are TGCGCCAGCAGCTCAGGACTTCCCTCCTACGAGCAGTACTTC. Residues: CASSSGLPSYEQYF.

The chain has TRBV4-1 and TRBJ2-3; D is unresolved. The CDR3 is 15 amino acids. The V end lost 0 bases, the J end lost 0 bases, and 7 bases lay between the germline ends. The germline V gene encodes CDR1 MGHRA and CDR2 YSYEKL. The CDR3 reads CASSQDSVSTDTQYF. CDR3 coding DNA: TGCGCCAGCAGCCAAGACAGCGTGAGCACAGATACGCAGTATTTT.

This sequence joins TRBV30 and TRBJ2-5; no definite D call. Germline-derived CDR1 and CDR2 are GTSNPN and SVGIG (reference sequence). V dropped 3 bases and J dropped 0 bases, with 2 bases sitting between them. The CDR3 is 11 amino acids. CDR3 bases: TGTGCCTGGAGCAACCAAGAGACCCAGTACTTC. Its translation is CAWSNQETQYF.

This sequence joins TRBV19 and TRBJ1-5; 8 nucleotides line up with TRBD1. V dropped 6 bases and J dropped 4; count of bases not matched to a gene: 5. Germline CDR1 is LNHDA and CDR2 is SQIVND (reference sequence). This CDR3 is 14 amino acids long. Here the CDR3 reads CASSRGLENQPQHF. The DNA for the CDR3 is TGTGCCAGTAGCAGGGGGCTTGAGAATCAGCCCCAGCATTTT.

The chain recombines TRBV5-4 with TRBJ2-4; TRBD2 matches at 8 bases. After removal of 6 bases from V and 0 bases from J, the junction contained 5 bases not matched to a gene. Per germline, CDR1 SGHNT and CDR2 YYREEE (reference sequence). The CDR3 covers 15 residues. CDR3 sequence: CASTREGLAKNIQYF. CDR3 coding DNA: TGTGCCAGCACCCGGGAGGGATTAGCCAAAAACATTCAGTACTTC.

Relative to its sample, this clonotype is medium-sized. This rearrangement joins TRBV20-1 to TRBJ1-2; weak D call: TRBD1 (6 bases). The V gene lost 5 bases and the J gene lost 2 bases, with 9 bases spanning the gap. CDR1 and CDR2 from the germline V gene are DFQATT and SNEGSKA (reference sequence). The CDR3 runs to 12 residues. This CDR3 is CSAVTGNYGYTF. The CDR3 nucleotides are TGCAGTGCTGTAACAGGGAACTATGGCTACACCTTC.

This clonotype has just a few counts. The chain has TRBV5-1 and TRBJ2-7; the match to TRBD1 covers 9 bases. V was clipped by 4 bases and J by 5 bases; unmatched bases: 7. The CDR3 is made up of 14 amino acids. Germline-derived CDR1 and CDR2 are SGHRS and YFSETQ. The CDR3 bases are TGCGCCAGCAGCGTGACAGGGGGTTTAAACGAGCAGTACTTC. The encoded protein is CASSVTGGLNEQYF.

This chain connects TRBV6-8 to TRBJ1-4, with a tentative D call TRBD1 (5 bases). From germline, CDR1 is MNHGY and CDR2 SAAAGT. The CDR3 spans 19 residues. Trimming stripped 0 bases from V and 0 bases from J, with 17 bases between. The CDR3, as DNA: TGTGCCAGCAGTTACTCGACTAGAGGGGAGGGGACAACTAATGAAAAACTGTTTTTT. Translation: CASSYSTRGEGTTNEKLFF.

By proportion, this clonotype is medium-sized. The CDR3 loop reads CASSSTTGGQGYTF. The CDR3 nucleotides are TGTGCCAGCAGCTCAACGACAGGGGGCCAAGGCTACACCTTC. The chain links TRBV7-3 to TRBJ1-2; 10 bases line up with TRBD1. This CDR3 has 14 residues. Germline trimming cut 4 bases from V and 8 bases from J; bases unmatched to any gene: 7. Per germline, CDR1 SGHTA and CDR2 FQGTGA.

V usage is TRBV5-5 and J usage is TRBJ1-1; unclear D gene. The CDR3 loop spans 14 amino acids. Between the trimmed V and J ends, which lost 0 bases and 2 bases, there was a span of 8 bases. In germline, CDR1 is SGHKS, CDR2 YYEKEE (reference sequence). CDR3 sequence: CASSLDGRNTEAFF. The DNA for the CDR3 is TGTGCCAGCAGCTTGGACGGGAGAAACACTGAAGCTTTCTTT.

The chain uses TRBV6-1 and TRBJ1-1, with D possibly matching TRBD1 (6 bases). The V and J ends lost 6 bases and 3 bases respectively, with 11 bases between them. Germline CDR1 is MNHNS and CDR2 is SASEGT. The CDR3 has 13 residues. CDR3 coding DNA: TGTGCCAGCAGACCAAGACAGGACACTGAAGCTTTCTTT. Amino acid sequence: CASRPRQDTEAFF.

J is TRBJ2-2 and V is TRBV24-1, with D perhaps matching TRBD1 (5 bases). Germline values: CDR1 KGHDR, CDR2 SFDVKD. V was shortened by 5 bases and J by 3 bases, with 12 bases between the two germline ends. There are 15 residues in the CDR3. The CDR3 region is CATSAAGMYTGELFF. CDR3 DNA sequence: TGTGCCACCAGTGCGGCAGGGATGTACACCGGGGAGCTGTTTTTT.

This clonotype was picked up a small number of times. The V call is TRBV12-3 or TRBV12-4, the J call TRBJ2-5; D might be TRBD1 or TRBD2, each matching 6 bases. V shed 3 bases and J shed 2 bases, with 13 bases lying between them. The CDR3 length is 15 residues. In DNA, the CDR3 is TGTGCCAGCAGTTTCAGAGGAGGGGGACAAGAGACCCAGTACTTC. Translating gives CASSFRGGGQETQYF.

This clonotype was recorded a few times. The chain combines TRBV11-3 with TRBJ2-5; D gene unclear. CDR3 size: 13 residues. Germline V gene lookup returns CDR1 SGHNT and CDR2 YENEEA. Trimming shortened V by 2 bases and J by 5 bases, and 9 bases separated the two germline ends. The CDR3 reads CASSLLMSETQYF. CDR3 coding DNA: TGTGCCAGCAGCTTACTGATGTCGGAGACCCAGTACTTC.

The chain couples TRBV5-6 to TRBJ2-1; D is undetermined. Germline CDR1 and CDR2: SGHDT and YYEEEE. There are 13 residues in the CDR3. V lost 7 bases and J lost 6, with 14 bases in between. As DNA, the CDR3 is TGTGCCAGCCTCTTTGTGGGTGCCAATGAGCAGTTCTTC. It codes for CASLFVGANEQFF.

The CDR3: CSARDKLEGPTF. In nucleotides, the CDR3 is TGCAGTGCTAGAGATAAGCTCGAGGGCCCCACCTTC. The chain joins TRBV20-1 to TRBJ1-2; unclear D gene. This CDR3 has 12 amino acids. Trimming removed 0 bases from V and 13 bases from J, with 15 bases in between. CDR1 is DFQATT and CDR2 is SNEGSKA in the germline V gene (reference sequence).

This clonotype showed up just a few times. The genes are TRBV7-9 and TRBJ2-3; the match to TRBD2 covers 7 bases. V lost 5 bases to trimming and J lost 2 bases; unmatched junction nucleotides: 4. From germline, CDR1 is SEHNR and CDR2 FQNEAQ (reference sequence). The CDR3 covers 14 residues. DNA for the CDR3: TGTGCCAGCAGCCGGGACTATATCACAGATACGCAGTATTTT. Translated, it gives CASSRDYITDTQYF.

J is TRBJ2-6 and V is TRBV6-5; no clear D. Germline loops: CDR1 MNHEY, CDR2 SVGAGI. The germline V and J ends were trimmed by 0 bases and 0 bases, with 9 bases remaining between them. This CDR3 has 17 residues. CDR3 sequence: CASSYSSSPSGANVLTF. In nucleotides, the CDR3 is TGTGCCAGCAGTTACTCCTCCAGCCCCTCTGGGGCCAACGTCCTGACTTTC.

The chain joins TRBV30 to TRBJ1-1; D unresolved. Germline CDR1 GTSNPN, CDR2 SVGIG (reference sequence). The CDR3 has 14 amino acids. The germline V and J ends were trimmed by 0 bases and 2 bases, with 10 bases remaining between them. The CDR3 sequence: CAWSVPWSNTEAFF. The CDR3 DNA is TGTGCCTGGAGTGTACCTTGGTCCAACACTGAAGCTTTCTTT.

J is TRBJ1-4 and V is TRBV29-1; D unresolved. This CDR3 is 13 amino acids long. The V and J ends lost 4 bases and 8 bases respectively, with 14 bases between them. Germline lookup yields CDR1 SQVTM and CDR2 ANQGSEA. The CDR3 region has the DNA TGCAGCGTTGTGGGCAGTGAATGGGAAAAACTGTTTTTT. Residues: CSVVGSEWEKLFF.

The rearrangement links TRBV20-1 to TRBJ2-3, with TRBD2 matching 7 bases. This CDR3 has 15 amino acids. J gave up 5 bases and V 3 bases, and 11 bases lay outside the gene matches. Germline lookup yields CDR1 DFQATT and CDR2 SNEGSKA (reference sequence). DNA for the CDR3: TGCAGTGCTAGCAGCAAACTACCTAGCGGAGATACGCAGTATTTT. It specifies CSASSKLPSGDTQYF.

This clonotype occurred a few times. The CDR3 sequence is CASSMGPGVGYEQYF. DNA of the CDR3: TGTGCCAGTAGTATGGGACCAGGGGTGGGGTACGAGCAGTACTTC. The V call is TRBV19, the J call TRBJ2-7; D might be TRBD1 (6 bases). The CDR3 is 15 amino acids. Trimming took 3 bases from V and 4 from J, leaving 16 bases between them. Per germline, CDR1 LNHDA and CDR2 SQIVND (reference sequence).

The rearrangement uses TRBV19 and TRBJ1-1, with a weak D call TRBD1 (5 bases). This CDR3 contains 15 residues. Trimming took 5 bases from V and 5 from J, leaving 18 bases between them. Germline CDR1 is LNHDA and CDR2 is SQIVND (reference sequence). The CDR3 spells CASSPRGIKGTEAFF. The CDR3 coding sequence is TGTGCCAGTAGTCCCCGGGGCATTAAAGGGACTGAAGCTTTCTTT.

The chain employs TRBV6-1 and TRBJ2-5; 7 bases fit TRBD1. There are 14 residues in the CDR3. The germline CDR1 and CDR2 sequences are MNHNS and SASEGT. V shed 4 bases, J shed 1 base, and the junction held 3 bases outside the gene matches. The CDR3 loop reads CASSAGTVQETQYF. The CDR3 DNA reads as TGTGCCAGCAGTGCCGGGACAGTCCAAGAGACCCAGTACTTC.

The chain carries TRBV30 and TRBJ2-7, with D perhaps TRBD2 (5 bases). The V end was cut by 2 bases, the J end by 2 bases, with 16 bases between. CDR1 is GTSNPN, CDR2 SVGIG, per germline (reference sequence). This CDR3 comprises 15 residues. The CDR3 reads CAWSPPDSRPYEQYF. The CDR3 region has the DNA TGTGCCTGGAGTCCCCCGGACTCCCGCCCCTACGAGCAGTACTTC. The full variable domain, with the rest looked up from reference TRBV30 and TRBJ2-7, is SQTIHQWPATLVQPVGSPLSLECTVEGTSNPNLYWYRQAAGRGLQLLFYSVGIGQISSEVPQNLSASRPQDRQFILSSKKLLLSDSGFYLCAWSPPDSRPYEQYFGPGTRLTVT.

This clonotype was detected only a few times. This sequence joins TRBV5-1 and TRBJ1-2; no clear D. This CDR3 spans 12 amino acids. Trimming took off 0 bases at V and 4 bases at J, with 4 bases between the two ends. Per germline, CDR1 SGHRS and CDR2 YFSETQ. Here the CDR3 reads CASSLDSYGYTF. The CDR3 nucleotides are TGCGCCAGCAGCTTGGACAGCTATGGCTACACCTTC.

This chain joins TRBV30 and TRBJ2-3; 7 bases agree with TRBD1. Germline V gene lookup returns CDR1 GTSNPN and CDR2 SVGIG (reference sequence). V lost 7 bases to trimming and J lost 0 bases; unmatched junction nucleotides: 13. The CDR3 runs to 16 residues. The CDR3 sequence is CASRLGTDSSTDTQYF. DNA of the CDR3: TGTGCCTCGCGATTAGGGACAGATTCGAGCACAGATACGCAGTATTTT.